This T cell receptor beta chain is drawn from a study of blood T cell repertoires in COVID-19 (dated by TCRdb to about 2020). Describing the broader study: Samples from collaborators originated in the United States, Italy and Spain and spanned both the acute and convalescent phases of COVID-19. The sample metadata nearly always contained a de-identified subject ID, COVID-19 status, age in years and sex. Where available, HLA class I and class II types were taken from metadata supplied by the sample provider and were not determined by assay-based typing. The dataset comprised deeply sampled blood TCRbeta repertoires from subjects exposed to, actively infected with, or recovered from COVID-19. The repertoires were released in a freely available public database meant as a resource for research on the immune response to SARS-CoV-2. Samples came from the ongoing ImmuneRACE study (first 160 participants) plus 1,254 subjects from 6 global collaborators. The material from the prospective study consisted of cDNA or gDNA derived from T cells, B-cell-depleted T cells, or PBMCs. Overall study outcomes, separate from this receptor: The quantity of clinical and demographic metadata differed by source and by participant and was supplied without curation.

Each collaborating institution followed its own protocols to collect whole blood in K2EDTA tubes. For TCRbeta analysis, collaborators shipped samples as frozen whole blood, isolated PBMCs, or DNA extracted from either of those sample types. The cysteine opens and the phenylalanine closes a CDR3 of 12 amino acids. The DNA shown is the 36-base CDR3, in frame from base 1. CDR1 SQVTM and CDR2 ANQGSEA are derived from the germline V gene. The junction carries 10 bases between V and J, which are trimmed by 7 bases and 1 base respectively. A word on this clone: Its antigen remains undetermined. It has no much larger one-base neighbor in the sample; base qualities were not kept.

The immunoSEQ Assay, a bias-controlled multiplex PCR, was used to amplify TCRbeta CDR3 regions from genomic DNA. On the study's bioinformatics: Within the assay, amplification of reference gene primers was used to estimate how many nucleated cells each sample contained. To quantify the absolute abundance of each unique TCRbeta CDR3 rearrangement, sequence reads were collapsed and filtered. For each sample, productive Simpson clonality was calculated as the square root of Simpson's diversity index over productive rearrangements. TCRdb took over this immuneACCESS table, retaining in-frame rearrangements with V and J assigned. Such tables are incomplete; in checked studies, under half of the missing clones stem from an unresolved V gene, and the remainder is unexplained. Clonal size and the V and J genes are those of that table, whereas D and trimming came from the DNA. This sample has some 180,000 clones in its table, and roughly 78% of those were observed once. The ten biggest clones cover roughly 2.8% of the sample.

The chain joins TRBV29-1 to TRBJ1-1; the D gene is not confidently resolved. The sample comprised peripheral blood. This TCR came from a woman over 75 with active or convalescent COVID-19. The nucleotide sequence is TGCAGCGGAAGCAAGCGGAACACTGAAGCTTTCTTT. The encoded protein is CSGSKRNTEAFF.